This passage covers 5 T cell receptor beta chains from one sample sequenced in a study of OX40 agonist ivuxolimab in advanced cancers. Libraries were prepared by immunoSEQ multiplex PCR; TCRdb keeps only in-frame clonotypes and omits some of them. This sample carries 98,000 or so clones, 80% to 90% of them seen once, and the ten largest clones take 0.75% to 0.95%. The input for sequencing was CD4+ or CD8+ T cells sorted from blood, taken in a trial of the OX40 agonist ivuxolimab. These receptors came from an adult with an advanced solid tumor such as melanoma, head and neck, liver or kidney cancer.

The chain links TRBV12-5 to TRBJ2-7; 7 nucleotides align to TRBD1. This CDR3 has 11 amino acids. J lost 11 bases, V lost 6 bases, and 7 bases had no gene match. Per the germline V gene, CDR1 is LGHNT and CDR2 is FRNRAP. The CDR3 region is CASGPDRAEYF. In DNA form, the CDR3 reads TGTGCTAGTGGACCTGACAGGGCGGAGTACTTC.

J is TRBJ2-1 and V is TRBV21-1; the D call TRBD2 from the table was never checked on the DNA. TRBV21-1 is flagged as a pseudogene. CDR3 size: 17 residues. CDR3 nucleotides: TGTGCCAGCAGCAAAGAGAGGATCCATCACTCCTACAATGAGCAGTTCTTC. Translated, it gives CASSKERIHHSYNEQFF.

The chain links TRBV27 to TRBJ2-1; TRBD2 matches at 9 bases. This CDR3 has 15 amino acids. CDR1 and CDR2 from the germline V gene are MNHEY and SMNVEV (reference sequence). Trimming at V came to 5 bases and at J to 8 bases, leaving 10 bases not matched to a gene. The CDR3 loop reads CASSRTGTSSYEQFF. CDR3 DNA: TGTGCCAGCAGTAGGACCGGGACTAGCTCGTATGAGCAGTTCTTC.

This chain links TRBV18 with TRBJ2-5; D is unresolved. This CDR3 has 15 amino acids. CDR1 is KGHSH and CDR2 is LQKENI in the germline V gene. Deletions cut 2 bases from V and 2 bases from J, with 12 bases between. CDR3 in amino acids: CASSPWAEGQETQYF. CDR3 in DNA: TGTGCCAGCTCACCATGGGCGGAAGGGCAAGAGACCCAGTACTTC. Drawing the rest from reference TRBV18 and TRBJ2-5, the complete variable domain is NAGVMQNPRHLVRRRGQEARLRCSPMKGHSHVYWYRQLPEEGLKFMVYLQKENIIDESGMPKERFSAEFPKEGPSILRIQQVVRGDSAAYFCASSPWAEGQETQYFGPGTRLLVL.

The J gene is TRBJ2-2, the V gene TRBV2; D is ambiguous. The germline V and J ends were trimmed by 5 bases and 0 bases, with 7 bases remaining between them. Germline V CDR1 and CDR2: SNHLY, FYNNEI. This CDR3 region has 14 residues. The CDR3 DNA reads TGTGCCAGCAGTAGGATGGCGAACACCGGGGAGCTGTTTTTT. As protein: CASSRMANTGELFF.